Listed below are T cell receptor beta chains from one sample, sequenced in a study of cytomegalovirus exposure and HLA in healthy donors. The repertoire was sequenced with immunoSEQ multiplex PCR; TCRdb's copy has only in-frame clones and lacks some. This table has under 200,000 clones, 90% to 97% appearing once. The sample consisted of PBMCs. These receptor sequences come from a woman under 30 in good health and CMV-seronegative. CDR3s include the opening cysteine and the closing phenylalanine or tryptophan. The D gene is left open where the match is weak. Where a row states a size, it is once, few, many or the class of an expanded clone; other rows omit it.

V: TRBV21-1
J: TRBJ1-2
D: .
size: .
DNA: TGTGCCAGCACCTCCGACAGGAGAACTAACTATGGCTACACCTTC
CDR3: CASTSDRRTNYGYTF

V: TRBV11-2
J: TRBJ1-6
D: TRBD1
size: .
DNA: TGTGCCAGCAGCCTTACAGGGGGTATCGCCAATTCACCCCTCCACTTT
CDR3: CASSLTGGIANSPLHF

V: TRBV7-2
J: TRBJ1-2
D: .
size: .
DNA: TGTGCCAGCAGCTTCTTCCGCGGAGGAGGCTACACCTTC
CDR3: CASSFFRGGGYTF

V: TRBV2
J: TRBJ2-3
D: TRBD2
size: .
DNA: TGTGCCAGCAACGGACTAGCGGGAAGCACAGATACGCAGTATTTT
CDR3: CASNGLAGSTDTQYF

V: TRBV5-4
J: TRBJ2-7
D: TRBD1
size: once
DNA: TGTGCCAGCAGCTTGGGGACAGGGGGCTCCATTTTATTC
CDR3: CASSLGTGGSILF

V: TRBV19
J: TRBJ1-3
D: .
size: .
DNA: TGTGCCAGTAGTAGGGCAGCTGATGCTTCTGGAAACACCATATATTTT
CDR3: CASSRAADASGNTIYF

V: TRBV9
J: TRBJ2-1
D: TRBD2
size: .
DNA: TGTGCCAGCAGCTTTAGCGGGGGGGCAGCCTACAATGAGCAGTTCTTC
CDR3: CASSFSGGAAYNEQFF

V: TRBV6-5
J: TRBJ1-4
D: .
size: .
DNA: TGTGCCAGCGTTACCCAGAGGTTAAATGAAAAACTGTTTTTT
CDR3: CASVTQRLNEKLFF

V: TRBV9
J: TRBJ2-5
D: TRBD1
size: .
DNA: TGTGCCAGCAGCCCGGGACAGAGTCGAGAGACCCAGTACTTC
CDR3: CASSPGQSRETQYF

V: TRBV29-1
J: TRBJ2-7
D: TRBD1
size: .
DNA: TGCAGCGTCCGGGACAGGGGCGACGAGCAGTACTTC
CDR3: CSVRDRGDEQYF

V: TRBV2
J: TRBJ1-6
D: TRBD1
size: .
DNA: TGTGCCAGCAGTGAGGACAGGACCACCTATAATTCACCCCTCCACTTT
CDR3: CASSEDRTTYNSPLHF

V: TRBV5-1
J: TRBJ2-3
D: TRBD2
size: .
DNA: TGCGCCAGCAGCTATGGACTAGCGGGCACAGATACGCAGTATTTT
CDR3: CASSYGLAGTDTQYF

V: TRBV27
J: TRBJ1-4
D: .
size: .
DNA: TGTGCCAGCAGTCCTTCCCTCGGACACGCCAGCGAAAAACTGTTTTTT
CDR3: CASSPSLGHASEKLFF

V: TRBV7-2
J: TRBJ2-4
D: TRBD1
size: .
DNA: TGTGCCAGCAGCTTAGTCCCCCGACAGGGAGCCCCGCACTTC
CDR3: CASSLVPRQGAPHF

V: TRBV6-4
J: TRBJ2-1
D: .
size: once
DNA: TGTGCCAGCAGTGACCGCCAGCGAGGTGAGCAGTTCTTC
CDR3: CASSDRQRGEQFF

V: TRBV30
J: TRBJ2-2
D: TRBD1
size: .
DNA: TGTGCCGGAGGGGGACAGGCGAACACCGGGGAGCTGTTTTTT
CDR3: CAGGGQANTGELFF

V: TRBV11-3
J: TRBJ2-2
D: .
size: .
DNA: TGTGCCAGCAGCTTACATAGCCAGAAAAACACCGGGGAGCTGTTTTTT
CDR3: CASSLHSQKNTGELFF

V: TRBV29-1
J: TRBJ1-2
D: TRBD1
size: .
DNA: TGCAGCGCCGCTGGGGACAGGATTGCAGATGGCTACACCTTC
CDR3: CSAAGDRIADGYTF

V: TRBV7-2
J: TRBJ2-5
D: TRBD1
size: .
DNA: TGTGCCAGCAGCCCCGGGGGACAGGGATTACAAGAGACCCAGTACTTC
CDR3: CASSPGGQGLQETQYF

V: TRBV4-3
J: TRBJ2-3
D: TRBD2
size: .
DNA: TGCGCCAGCAGCCAGGCTAGCGGTGCAAGCACAGATACGCAGTATTTT
CDR3: CASSQASGASTDTQYF

V: TRBV4-3
J: TRBJ1-1
D: TRBD1
size: .
DNA: TGCGCCAGCAGCCAGGGGACAGGCCAGAACACTGAAGCTTTCTTT
CDR3: CASSQGTGQNTEAFF

V: TRBV2
J: TRBJ2-7
D: TRBD2
size: .
DNA: TGTGCCAGCACCGGACTAGCGGGGGGAAACTACGAGCAGTACTTC
CDR3: CASTGLAGGNYEQYF

V: TRBV10-1
J: TRBJ1-5
D: .
size: .
DNA: TGCGCCAGCAGCGCGGACGACAGTCGAAGCAATCAGCCCCAGCATTTT
CDR3: CASSADDSRSNQPQHF

V: TRBV5-1
J: TRBJ2-7
D: .
size: .
DNA: TGCGCCAGCAGCGAGGGCGCCTACGAGCAGTACTTC
CDR3: CASSEGAYEQYF

V: TRBV6-5
J: TRBJ1-2
D: .
size: .
DNA: TGTGCCAGCAGTTACAGTGGCAGCTATGGCTACACCTTC
CDR3: CASSYSGSYGYTF

V: TRBV7-9
J: TRBJ1-5
D: TRBD1
size: .
DNA: TGTGCCAGCAGTTTATACTTGGGGACAGCATCAGTTAGGGATCAGCCCCAGCATTTT
CDR3: CASSLYLGTASVRDQPQHF

V: TRBV30
J: TRBJ1-6
D: .
size: .
DNA: TGTGCCTGGAGTGTTTGGGGGGGTAGTCATTCACCCCTCCACTTT
CDR3: CAWSVWGGSHSPLHF

V: TRBV11-2
J: TRBJ2-7
D: .
size: .
DNA: TGTGCCAGCAGCTCAGGGATACTCTACGAGCAGTACTTC
CDR3: CASSSGILYEQYF

V: TRBV6-5
J: TRBJ2-7
D: .
size: .
DNA: TGTGCCAGCACCCCCAGGGCATCCTCCTACGAGCAGTACTTC
CDR3: CASTPRASSYEQYF

V: TRBV4-3
J: TRBJ1-1
D: .
size: .
DNA: TGCGCCAGCAGCCAAGATAGGGGAGGCAGCATGAACACTGAAGCTTTCTTT
CDR3: CASSQDRGGSMNTEAFF

V: TRBV7-2
J: TRBJ1-1
D: .
size: .
DNA: TGTGCCAGCAGCCTTTTCGACAGTTACACTGAAGCTTTCTTT
CDR3: CASSLFDSYTEAFF

V: TRBV29-1
J: TRBJ2-4
D: TRBD1
size: .
DNA: TGCAGCGTAGCCGGGACAGGGTCATCATACATTCAGTACTTC
CDR3: CSVAGTGSSYIQYF

V: TRBV15
J: TRBJ2-7
D: .
size: .
DNA: TGTGCCACCAGCAGAGGGAGGGTAGAATCCTACGAGCAGTACTTC
CDR3: CATSRGRVESYEQYF

V: TRBV18
J: TRBJ1-4
D: TRBD1
size: .
DNA: TGTGCCAGCTCACTTAACAGGGGTAATGAAAAACTGTTTTTT
CDR3: CASSLNRGNEKLFF

V: TRBV5-8
J: TRBJ2-7
D: TRBD2
size: .
DNA: TGTGCCAGCAGCTTGGACGGGCGGGGGGGAACCTACGAGCAGTACTTC
CDR3: CASSLDGRGGTYEQYF

V: TRBV18
J: TRBJ1-6
D: .
size: .
DNA: TGTGCCAGCTCACCACTTCCTCACTCGGGGTCCGCAAATGGAAATTCACCCCTCCACTTT
CDR3: CASSPLPHSGSANGNSPLHF

V: TRBV5-1
J: TRBJ2-5
D: .
size: .
DNA: TGCGCCAGCAGCTCGACAGTGAGCCAAGAGACCCAGTACTTC
CDR3: CASSSTVSQETQYF

V: TRBV30
J: TRBJ1-3
D: .
size: .
DNA: TGTGCCTGGAGGAGGTTCAGGGATGGAAACACCATATATTTT
CDR3: CAWRRFRDGNTIYF

V: TRBV29-1
J: TRBJ2-1
D: TRBD1
size: .
DNA: TGCAGCGTACCCCGGGACAGTAGGTTGAATGAGCAGTTCTTC
CDR3: CSVPRDSRLNEQFF

V: TRBV19
J: TRBJ1-5
D: TRBD1
size: .
DNA: TGTGCGACCGACAGGGGACCTGTCAGTGGCAATCAGCCCCAGCATTTT
CDR3: CATDRGPVSGNQPQHF

V: TRBV19
J: TRBJ1-1
D: .
size: .
DNA: TGTGCCAGTAGTATCGGCGGGATCACTGAAGCTTTCTTT
CDR3: CASSIGGITEAFF

V: TRBV29-1
J: TRBJ1-3
D: .
size: .
DNA: TGCAGCGTTGGTAGTAGGGGCCTCGCTGGAAACACCATATATTTT
CDR3: CSVGSRGLAGNTIYF

V: TRBV4-1
J: TRBJ2-1
D: TRBD2
size: .
DNA: TGCGCCAGCAGCCAAGAGGTTAGCGGGGGAAATGAGCAGTTCTTC
CDR3: CASSQEVSGGNEQFF